The 31 T cell receptor beta chains listed next were all sequenced from one sample in a study of CD8 T cells in ankylosing spondylitis. MiXCR, applied by TCRdb to the 5' RACE reads, yields one record per CDR3 protein. The sample has around 230,000 distinct CDR3 sequences, over 8.5% seen once. Sample: blood, either unsorted or a sorted T cell fraction (not recorded which). Receptors originate from a male donor with ankylosing spondylitis or in good health (not recorded which).

This clonotype was detected ten times or more. The gene calls are TRBV20-1 and TRBJ1-5, with a possible D match to TRBD1 (6 bases). Germline V CDR1 and CDR2: DFQATT, SNEGSKA (reference sequence). V lost 3 bases and J lost 0, with 12 bases in between. The CDR3 spans 15 residues. The CDR3, as DNA: TGCAGTGCTAGCGGCAGGGGAGGTAGCAATCAGCCCCAGCATTTT. Translated, it gives CSASGRGGSNQPQHF.

The V and J genes are TRBV5-5 and TRBJ1-5; no clear D gene. Germline CDR1 SGHKS, CDR2 YYEKEE (reference sequence). Trimming shortened V by 4 bases and J by 3 bases, and 11 bases separated the two germline ends. The CDR3 length is 14 residues. The CDR3 region has the DNA TGTGCCAGCAGCCCCTCGGCTAACAATCAGCCCCAGCATTTT. This translates into CASSPSANNQPQHF.

There are many counts of this clonotype. V usage is TRBV20-1 and J usage is TRBJ2-7; a possible D gene is TRBD2 (6 bases). Trimming stripped 1 base from V and 4 bases from J, with 14 bases between. CDR3 size: 14 residues. CDR1 and CDR2 (germline): DFQATT, SNEGSKA (reference sequence). In DNA form, the CDR3 reads TGCAGTGCTAGAGTAGCAGGGCGGGAATACGAGCAGTACTTC. Translating gives CSARVAGREYEQYF.

Many counts were recorded for this clonotype. The chain joins TRBV7-2 to TRBJ1-5; D gene ambiguous. In germline, CDR1 is SGHTA, CDR2 FQGNSA. The CDR3 runs to 12 residues. Trimming pared 4 bases from V and 4 bases from J, leaving 5 bases between. The CDR3 is CASSSLNQPQHF. In DNA form, the CDR3 reads TGTGCCAGCAGCTCTCTTAATCAGCCCCAGCATTTT. The variable domain in full, completed from reference TRBV7-2 and TRBJ1-5, reads GAGVSQSPSNKVTEKGKDVELRCDPISGHTALYWYRQSLGQGLEFLIYFQGNSAPDKSGLPSDRFSAERTGGSVSTLTIQRTQQEDSAVYLCASSSLNQPQHFGDGTRLSIL.

The sample holds many counts of this clonotype. The rearrangement uses TRBV6-2 or TRBV6-3 and TRBJ2-1; TRBD2 matches at 12 bases. Germline V gene lookup returns CDR1 MNHEY and CDR2 SVGEGT. This CDR3 is built from 21 residues. V trimming: 5 bases; J trimming: 7 bases; junction bases outside the gene matches: 24. This CDR3 reads CASSPPATGSKLAGGWNEQFF. The DNA of the CDR3 is TGTGCCAGCAGTCCCCCGGCGACGGGGAGCAAACTAGCGGGAGGTTGGAATGAGCAGTTCTTC.

This clonotype was seen many times. The J gene is TRBJ1-2, the V gene TRBV27, with D perhaps matching TRBD1 (5 bases). Looked up from germline, CDR1 is MNHEY and CDR2 is SMNVEV (reference sequence). V lost 6 bases to trimming and J lost 4 bases, with 18 bases between them. CDR3 size: 15 residues. The CDR3 nucleotides are TGTGCCAGCAGCCTATCTATTCCGGGACCCTATGGCTACACCTTC. Its translation is CASSLSIPGPYGYTF.

Note on this clonotype: Given a much more abundant clone one base away, this may be a read error. The rearrangement joins TRBV20-1 to TRBJ1-5; D remains unclear. This CDR3 is built from 13 residues. Germline loops: CDR1 DFQATT, CDR2 SNEGSKA (reference sequence). Trimming removed 2 bases from V and 2 bases from J, with 7 bases in between. The CDR3 sequence: CSARILGNQPQHF. CDR3 in DNA: TGCAGTGCTAGAATTCTGGGCAATCAGCCCCAGCATTTT.

This clonotype was recorded at least ten times. V and J are TRBV7-9 and TRBJ2-3; the match to TRBD2 covers 8 bases. CDR1 and CDR2 from the germline V gene are SEHNR and FQNEAQ (reference sequence). The CDR3 is 16 residues long. V shed 4 bases and J 2 bases; nucleotides not matched to a gene: 8. The CDR3 sequence is CASSWGGAGVTDTQYF. Here the CDR3 DNA reads TGTGCCAGCAGCTGGGGAGGAGCGGGGGTCACAGATACGCAGTATTTT.

Many counts were recorded for this clonotype. This chain joins TRBV4-2 and TRBJ1-5, with D perhaps matching TRBD1 (5 bases). The CDR3 is 15 amino acids. V lost 1 base to trimming and J lost 7 bases, with 14 bases between them. Germline values: CDR1 LGHNA, CDR2 YNFKEQ. CDR3 loop: CASSQAGQGEQPQHF. CDR3 bases: TGTGCCAGCAGCCAAGCGGGGCAGGGTGAACAGCCCCAGCATTTT.

This clonotype was detected many times. The chain uses TRBV20-1 and TRBJ1-5; a possible D gene is TRBD1 (6 bases). V lost 4 bases to trimming and J lost 5 bases, with 12 bases between them. Germline CDR1 is DFQATT and CDR2 is SNEGSKA (reference sequence). The CDR3 consists of 13 residues. The CDR3 coding sequence is TGCAGTGCTAACCCAGGGGTTGATCAGCCCCAGCATTTT. Protein product: CSANPGVDQPQHF.

This clonotype was recorded many times. The rearrangement uses TRBV20-1 and TRBJ2-1; 8 nucleotides agree with TRBD1. Trimming cost V 3 bases and J 6 bases; bases outside gene matches: 4. Germline CDR1 is DFQATT and CDR2 is SNEGSKA (reference sequence). CDR3 size: 13 residues. CDR3 sequence: CSASQGASNEQFF. The CDR3 DNA is TGCAGTGCTAGCCAGGGGGCGTCCAATGAGCAGTTCTTC.

The sample holds many counts of this clonotype. The gene calls are TRBV12-3 or TRBV12-4 and TRBJ2-1; D may match TRBD1 or TRBD2 (5 bases each). V was trimmed by 6 bases and J by 1 base, leaving 13 bases between them. This CDR3 has 15 amino acids. The CDR3 DNA follows: TGTGCCAGCAGGCTTCTAGAGGGGTCCTACAATGAGCAGTTCTTC. Translating it yields CASRLLEGSYNEQFF.

This clonotype was seen repeatedly, ten times or more. The CDR3 region has the DNA TGCAGTGCTAGAGATTGGGGCAGTGGAAACACCATATATTTT. Translated, it gives CSARDWGSGNTIYF. The genes are TRBV20-1 and TRBJ1-3, with D perhaps matching TRBD1 (5 bases). CDR1 and CDR2 from the germline V gene are DFQATT and SNEGSKA (reference sequence). The CDR3 extends over 14 amino acids. V was clipped by 0 bases and J by 3 bases, with 9 bases between them.

This clonotype came up many times. V usage is TRBV20-1 and J usage is TRBJ2-3; the match to TRBD2 covers 8 bases. Germline loops: CDR1 DFQATT, CDR2 SNEGSKA (reference sequence). The V gene end was trimmed by 1 base and the J gene end by 4 bases; junction bases not matched to a gene: 4. The CDR3 consists of 14 residues. As DNA, the CDR3 is TGCAGTGCTAGAGTACCGACTAGCGCAGATACGCAGTATTTT. It encodes CSARVPTSADTQYF.

This clonotype was picked up a small number of times. The CDR3 here is CAWSHRDGYTF. CDR3 coding DNA: TGTGCCTGGAGTCACAGGGACGGCTACACCTTC. V usage is TRBV30 and J usage is TRBJ1-2, with D possibly matching TRBD1 (6 bases). Germline V gene lookup returns CDR1 GTSNPN and CDR2 SVGIG (reference sequence). V lost 2 bases and J 8 bases, leaving 9 bases between the germline ends. The CDR3 loop spans 11 amino acids.

There are many counts of this clonotype. This chain links TRBV20-1 with TRBJ2-3; possibly TRBD2 for D (6 bases). Per the germline V gene, CDR1 is DFQATT and CDR2 is SNEGSKA (reference sequence). The CDR3 totals 13 residues. V was shortened by 5 bases and J by 2 bases, with 11 bases between the two germline ends. CDR3 DNA sequence: TGCAGTGCTGGGGGGTGGGTCACAGATACGCAGTATTTT. Translating it yields CSAGGWVTDTQYF.

This clonotype appeared many times. V and J are TRBV9 and TRBJ2-3; the D gene is possibly TRBD2 (6 bases). This CDR3 is 16 amino acids long. Per the germline V gene, CDR1 is SGDLS and CDR2 is YYNGEE. Trimming removed 5 bases from V and 2 bases from J, with 18 bases in between. The CDR3 sequence: CASSIGAGGITDTQYF. CDR3 DNA sequence: TGTGCCAGCAGTATAGGGGCTGGCGGGATCACAGATACGCAGTATTTT. The whole variable domain, filled in from reference TRBV9 and TRBJ2-3, reads DSGVTQTPKHLITATGQRVTLRCSPRSGDLSVYWYQQSLDQGLQFLIQYYNGEERAKGNILERFSAQQFPDLHSELNLSSLELGDSALYFCASSIGAGGITDTQYFGPGTRLTVL.

The chain is built from TRBV18 and TRBJ1-3; 8 bases map to TRBD1. Germline CDR1 is KGHSH and CDR2 is LQKENI. The CDR3 contains 15 residues. Trimming removed 3 bases from V and 4 bases from J; junction bases left unmatched: 5. In DNA form, the CDR3 reads TGTGCCAGCTCACCGGGACAGGCGCCCGGAAACACCATATATTTT. Protein sequence: CASSPGQAPGNTIYF.

This chain joins TRBV20-1 and TRBJ2-7; possibly TRBD1 for D (6 bases). CDR3 length equals 15 residues. Germline CDR1 is DFQATT and CDR2 is SNEGSKA (reference sequence). With 0 bases removed from V and 4 bases from J, the gap between germline ends came to 16 bases. DNA of the CDR3: TGCAGTGCTAGAGATAGTGCCGGACAGATGTACGAGCAGTACTTC. Protein: CSARDSAGQMYEQYF.

This clonotype came up many times. This chain connects TRBV6-1 to TRBJ2-4; D is unclear. The V end lost 2 bases, the J end lost 3 bases, and 5 bases lay between the germline ends. Germline CDR1 and CDR2: MNHNS and SASEGT. CDR3 length: 13 amino acids. This CDR3 reads CASSESVKNIQYF. The CDR3 DNA reads as TGTGCCAGCAGTGAATCGGTCAAAAACATTCAGTACTTC.

This clonotype was picked up many times. The rearrangement uses TRBV20-1 and TRBJ2-2, with a weak D call TRBD1 (5 bases). Trimming cost V 0 bases and J 6 bases, with 8 bases left between them. The CDR3 is made up of 13 amino acids. The V gene's germline CDR1 is DFQATT and CDR2 SNEGSKA (reference sequence). Here the CDR3 DNA reads TGCAGTGCTAGAGACAGGGCGGCCGGGGAGCTGTTTTTT. Protein: CSARDRAAGELFF.

This clonotype was seen repeatedly, ten times or more. This chain joins TRBV10-3 and TRBJ2-7; possibly TRBD1 or TRBD2 for D (5 bases each). Trimming took off 10 bases at V and 2 bases at J, with 15 bases between the two ends. Per germline, CDR1 ENHRY and CDR2 SYGVKD. The CDR3 runs to 13 residues. Here the CDR3 DNA reads TGTGCCAGCTGGGACCCCCGGGCCTACGAGCAGTACTTC. This gives the protein CASWDPRAYEQYF.

This clonotype was detected ten times or more. The chain couples TRBV29-1 to TRBJ2-1; D unclear. Trimming left V 5 bases short and J 9 bases short, with 11 bases between. CDR3 size: 11 residues. Germline V gene lookup returns CDR1 SQVTM and CDR2 ANQGSEA. CDR3 sequence reads: CSVRLTGEQFF. CDR3 DNA: TGCAGCGTTCGGTTGACGGGTGAGCAGTTCTTC.

In its sample, this clonotype was seen many times. The genes are TRBV7-2 and TRBJ1-6; D is ambiguous. This CDR3 is 13 amino acids long. The germline V gene encodes CDR1 SGHTA and CDR2 FQGNSA. The germline V and J ends were trimmed by 4 bases and 9 bases, with 10 bases remaining between them. The chain's CDR3 is CASSSKFSSPLHF. DNA for the CDR3: TGTGCCAGCAGCTCTAAATTTAGTTCACCCCTCCACTTT.

CDR3 sequence (DNA): TGTGCCAGCAGCTTGGTCGGCCTTCGGAACACCGGGGAGCTGTTTTTT. This codes for CASSLVGLRNTGELFF. V and J are TRBV5-5 and TRBJ2-2; D is unclear. This CDR3 has 16 amino acids. Germline V gives CDR1 SGHKS, CDR2 YYEKEE (reference sequence). Trimming took off 0 bases at V and 1 base at J, with 10 bases between the two ends.

This clonotype was observed a handful of times. The rearrangement uses TRBV7-9 and TRBJ2-7; TRBD1 matches at 9 bases. This CDR3 is 14 amino acids long. Germline CDR1 and CDR2: SEHNR and FQNEAQ (reference sequence). The V gene end was trimmed by 6 bases and the J gene end by 5 bases; junction bases not matched to a gene: 8. CDR3 DNA sequence: TGTGCCAGCAGACCCCTCGGACAGGGGAACGAGCAGTACTTC. It is translated as CASRPLGQGNEQYF.

The CDR3 sequence is CAWSFPSSGNTIYF. CDR3 DNA: TGTGCCTGGAGTTTTCCCTCCTCTGGAAACACCATATATTTT. The chain links TRBV30 to TRBJ1-3; no definite D call. The V and J ends lost 2 bases and 0 bases respectively, with 8 bases between them. Germline CDR1 GTSNPN, CDR2 SVGIG (reference sequence). The CDR3 length is 14 residues.

This clonotype was counted at least ten times. This chain connects TRBV10-3 to TRBJ2-1; 7 bases fit TRBD1. CDR1 is ENHRY, CDR2 SYGVKD, per germline. The CDR3 is made up of 16 amino acids. J was trimmed by 10 bases and V by 3 bases; bases with no gene match: 15. CDR3 sequence (DNA): TGTGCCATCAGTGAAGGCCCCTCAGGGGGATTCGCGGAGCAGTTCTTC. As protein: CAISEGPSGGFAEQFF.

This clonotype was detected many times. CDR3 coding DNA: TGCAGTGCACTTAACAGGGCGAGAACTGAAGCTTTCTTT. Residues: CSALNRARTEAFF. The rearrangement uses TRBV20-1 and TRBJ1-1; TRBD1 is a possible D gene (6 bases). V dropped 6 bases and J dropped 5 bases, with 16 bases sitting between them. The CDR3 length is 13 residues. From germline, CDR1 is DFQATT and CDR2 SNEGSKA (reference sequence).

The sample holds many counts of this clonotype. The chain joins TRBV5-1 to TRBJ1-6; maybe TRBD1 (5 bases). CDR1 and CDR2 from the germline V gene are SGHRS and YFSETQ. Trimming removed 0 bases from V and 6 bases from J, with 10 bases in between. The CDR3 spans 15 residues. The CDR3 protein is CASSLESGRNSPLHF. Written as DNA, the CDR3 is TGCGCCAGCAGCTTGGAGTCGGGACGTAATTCACCCCTCCACTTT.

This clonotype was seen only a few times. This chain connects TRBV12-3 or TRBV12-4 to TRBJ2-5; 9 bases match TRBD1. With V trimmed by 6 bases and J by 2 bases, 13 bases remained unmatched. The CDR3 length is 17 residues. CDR3 in DNA: TGTGCCAGCAGGATTCAAAGGGGTGGGACAGGGCAAGAGACCCAGTACTTC. Its translation is CASRIQRGGTGQETQYF.